One sample yielded the 3 T cell receptor beta chains listed below, sequenced in a study of regulatory T cells in long-lasting Graves disease. Sample time point: newly diagnosed GD, antithyroid drugs for less than 3 months. Construction of the TCR library relied on RNA isolated from PBMCs. CDR3-region Arm-PCR and iRepertoire HTBI primers produced the TCR beta libraries. TCRdb processed the multiplex PCR reads anew with MiXCR; each CDR3 protein has one entry. The repertoire holds about 420,000 distinct CDR3 sequences, around 17% seen once, with about 23% in the top ten. The same data also went into a second study, on T cells in Graves' hyperthyroidism and ophthalmopathy.

This specimen was peripheral blood mononuclear cells (PBMCs), taken at new diagnosis, from a patient treated with antithyroid drugs. These TCRs come from a woman between 18 and 30 years old with Graves disease.

This clonotype has a handful of counts. V and J are TRBV10-3 and TRBJ2-7; D is undetermined. This CDR3 has 11 residues. CDR1 is ENHRY, CDR2 SYGVKD, per germline. Trimming stripped 5 bases from V and 3 bases from J, with 5 bases between. Written as DNA, the CDR3 is TGTGCCATCAGTCAGGACTACGAGCAGTACTTC. This gives the protein CAISQDYEQYF.

This clonotype turned up a few times. The genes are TRBV6-2 or TRBV6-3 and TRBJ2-3, with unresolved D. Judging by the DNA end, TRBJ2-1 fits better; the J call may be wrong. Looked up from germline, CDR1 is MNHEY and CDR2 is SVGEGT. This CDR3 has 14 amino acids. CDR3 sequence (DNA): TGTGCCAGCAGTACCCCACCCAGGTCCTACGAGCAGTTCTTC. The encoded protein is CASSTPPRSYEQFF.

This clonotype has ten or more counts. The chain joins TRBV7-2 to TRBJ1-2, with a possible D match to TRBD1 (6 bases). V lost 5 bases, J lost 5 bases, and 18 bases lay in between. The CDR3 consists of 15 residues. Germline lookup yields CDR1 SGHTA and CDR2 FQGNSA. The chain's CDR3 is CASSTPTGSAYGYTF. CDR3 nucleotides: TGTGCCAGCAGCACTCCGACAGGATCGGCTTATGGCTACACCTTC.